A single sample gave rise to the 32 T cell receptor beta chains below, sequenced in a study of beta chain features in type 1 diabetes. Findings of the study overall: Patients with Type 1 diabetes showed moderately but significantly shorter TCRB CDR3s in all four CD4+ subsets.

Expressed TCRB transcripts were sequenced because the isolated RNA had all been reverse transcribed beforehand. The data were produced by immunoSEQ multiplex PCR, yet TCRdb's version contains in-frame clones alone and is incomplete. Among 600,000 to 700,000 clones listed, over 10% were seen once. The antigens for these receptors are not known. Input material: naive CD4+ T cells from blood. The receptor source for this set is a man aged 30 to 45 with type 1 diabetes.

For the CDR3, the DNA is TGTGCCAGCAGCTTAAGGGACAGGGGTGAAAAACTGTTTTTT. Its protein is CASSLRDRGEKLFF. The chain combines TRBV7-8 with TRBJ1-4; 10 nucleotides line up with TRBD1. Germline trimming cut 2 bases from V and 7 bases from J; bases unmatched to any gene: 1. Germline lookup yields CDR1 SGHVS and CDR2 FQNEAQ. This CDR3 is 14 amino acids long.

This chain joins TRBV2 and TRBJ1-5; 8 nucleotides line up with TRBD1. V shed 5 bases, J shed 5 bases, and the junction held 8 bases outside the gene matches. Germline V gives CDR1 SNHLY, CDR2 FYNNEI. The CDR3 extends over 15 amino acids. CDR3 nucleotide sequence: TGTGCCAGCAGTCCACGGACAGGGAAGGATCAGCCCCAGCATTTT. Residues: CASSPRTGKDQPQHF.

The rearrangement uses TRBV14 and TRBJ2-2; maybe TRBD2 (5 bases). Trimming removed 1 base from V and 4 bases from J, with 10 bases in between. CDR1 is SGHDN, CDR2 FVKESK, per germline. CDR3 size: 15 residues. This CDR3 reads CASSQALALTGELFF. CDR3 DNA sequence: TGTGCCAGCAGCCAAGCCCTAGCCCTCACCGGGGAGCTGTTTTTT.

There are a few counts of this clone. The V call is TRBV4-2, the J call TRBJ1-1, with D unclear. Germline-derived CDR1 and CDR2 are LGHNA and YNFKEQ. V shed 0 bases and J shed 1 base, with 9 bases lying between them. The CDR3 spans 15 residues. The DNA for the CDR3 is TGTGCCAGCAGCCAAGATCGCCCAGGGAACACTGAAGCTTTCTTT. It translates to CASSQDRPGNTEAFF.

This clone has only a few counts. The V gene is TRBV19, the J gene TRBJ2-1, with 8 bases identical to TRBD2. CDR3 length equals 13 residues. Germline V CDR1 and CDR2: LNHDA, SQIVND (reference sequence). J was trimmed by 15 bases and V by 1 base; bases with no gene match: 8. The CDR3 coding sequence is TGTGCCAGTAGTATAGGCCGGGGGGGGCCCGGGTTCTTC. It is translated as CASSIGRGGPGFF.

A few counts support this clone. This chain links TRBV7-6 with TRBJ1-2; no clear D. This CDR3 is built from 12 residues. V was cut by 3 bases and J by 8 bases, with 10 bases left in between. CDR1 and CDR2 (germline): SGHVS, FNYEAQ. The CDR3 nucleotides are TGTGCCAGCAGCTTGGACCGCCTGGGCTACACCTTC. Protein sequence: CASSLDRLGYTF.

This clone showed up just a few times. The genes are TRBV7-3 and TRBJ2-1; 8 bases are a match to TRBD1. With V trimmed by 3 bases and J by 9 bases, 16 bases remained unmatched. Germline V lookup: CDR1 SGHTA, CDR2 FQGTGA. The CDR3 extends over 17 amino acids. In DNA form, the CDR3 reads TGTGCCAGCAGCTTTCCACCGGGACAGGCGCTTCGCGTTGAGCAGTTCTTC. This translates into CASSFPPGQALRVEQFF.

This chain uses TRBV9 with TRBJ2-5; 7 bases map to TRBD2. V was pared by 3 bases and J by 3 bases, with 5 bases of the junction left unmatched. The germline CDR1 and CDR2 sequences are SGDLS and YYNGEE. The CDR3 contains 14 residues. CDR3 bases: TGTGCCAGCAGCGCCCTGGGGGGGGAAGAGACCCAGTACTTC. It yields the protein CASSALGGEETQYF.

The chain recombines TRBV7-6 with TRBJ2-5, with 7 bases aligning to TRBD2. CDR1 is SGHVS, CDR2 FNYEAQ, per germline. V shed 1 base, J shed 2 bases, and the junction held 1 base outside the gene matches. This CDR3 region has 14 residues. This chain's CDR3 is CASSLGGGQETQYF. As DNA, the CDR3 is TGTGCCAGCAGCTTAGGGGGGGGACAAGAGACCCAGTACTTC.

The chain recombines TRBV30 with TRBJ2-3, with 7 bases lining up with TRBD2. Germline CDR1 is GTSNPN and CDR2 is SVGIG (reference sequence). V shed 1 base and J 3 bases; nucleotides not matched to a gene: 4. This CDR3 is 14 amino acids long. The CDR3 coding sequence is TGTGCCTGGAGTGGGGAGGGGTGGACAGATACGCAGTATTTT. It encodes CAWSGEGWTDTQYF. Full variable domain (missing parts from reference TRBV30 and TRBJ2-3): SQTIHQWPATLVQPVGSPLSLECTVEGTSNPNLYWYRQAAGRGLQLLFYSVGIGQISSEVPQNLSASRPQDRQFILSSKKLLLSDSGFYLCAWSGEGWTDTQYFGPGTRLTVL.

This clone has only a few counts. This chain joins TRBV2 and TRBJ1-5; 9 nucleotides align to TRBD1. V lost 7 bases and J lost 2; bases outside the gene matches: 6. Germline V CDR1 and CDR2: SNHLY, FYNNEI. CDR3 length equals 15 residues. CDR3 bases: TGTGCCAGCACCTGGACAGGGGTCGGCAATCAGCCCCAGCATTTT. It is translated as CASTWTGVGNQPQHF.

The chain combines TRBV27 with TRBJ1-1; TRBD1 agrees at 9 bases. Trimming cost V 5 bases and J 6 bases; bases outside gene matches: 16. The CDR3 runs to 17 residues. Germline V gene lookup returns CDR1 MNHEY and CDR2 SMNVEV (reference sequence). CDR3 protein: CASSRRTGVLTIAEAFF. In nucleotides, the CDR3 is TGTGCCAGCAGTCGGCGGACAGGGGTCCTTACGATCGCTGAAGCTTTCTTT.

This clone was counted only a few times. Other DNA sequences in this sample translate to the same CDR3. CDR3 in amino acids: CASSLSYQETQYF. As DNA, the CDR3 is TGTGCCAGCAGTTTATCCTACCAAGAGACCCAGTACTTC. The J gene is TRBJ2-5, the V gene TRBV27; D gene unclear. Germline loops: CDR1 MNHEY, CDR2 SMNVEV (reference sequence). This CDR3 is 13 amino acids long. The V gene lost 0 bases and the J gene lost 0 bases, with 2 bases spanning the gap.

This clone has more than one count but fewer than ten. The J gene is TRBJ2-5, the V gene TRBV14; D is ambiguous. CDR1 and CDR2 from the germline V gene are SGHDN and FVKESK. CDR3 length: 14 residues. The V and J ends lost 1 base and 4 bases respectively, with 10 bases between them. DNA of the CDR3: TGTGCCAGCAGCCAAGGCTGGATTGTAGAGACCCAGTACTTC. Its protein product is CASSQGWIVETQYF.

This clone was seen a handful of times. This chain connects TRBV4-2 to TRBJ2-7; maybe TRBD2 (5 bases). The CDR3 runs to 15 residues. Germline V CDR1 and CDR2: LGHNA, YNFKEQ. V gave up 1 base and J gave up 4 bases, with 14 bases separating them. DNA of the CDR3: TGTGCCAGCAGCCAAGCGGACGGGAATAGTTACGAGCAGTACTTC. Protein: CASSQADGNSYEQYF.

The chain is built from TRBV2 and TRBJ2-7, with 12 bases that match TRBD2. Germline CDR1 reads SNHLY; CDR2 reads FYNNEI. CDR3 length equals 17 residues. V was pared by 4 bases and J by 1 base, with 8 bases of the junction left unmatched. The CDR3 DNA reads as TGTGCCAGCAGTGGTCTCCCACTAGCGGGGGGTTCCTACGAGCAGTACTTC. It codes for CASSGLPLAGGSYEQYF. The whole variable domain, remainder taken from reference TRBV2 and TRBJ2-7, is EPEVTQTPSHQVTQMGQEVILRCVPISNHLYFYWYRQILGQKVEFLVSFYNNEISEKSEIFDDQFSVERPDGSNFTLKIRSTKLEDSAMYFCASSGLPLAGGSYEQYFGPGTRLTVT.

About this clone: A much larger clone lies a single base off, so this may be a read error. Other nucleotide sequences from this sample produce the same CDR3. V usage is TRBV6-6 and J usage is TRBJ1-5; D not resolved. V was clipped by 4 bases and J by 3 bases, with 1 base between them. CDR3 length: 11 residues. Germline V CDR1 and CDR2: MNHNY, SVGAGI (reference sequence). CDR3 region: CASSSNQPQHF. As DNA, the CDR3 is TGTGCCAGCAGTTCCAATCAGCCCCAGCATTTT.

This clone was found a few times. The chain employs TRBV5-1 and TRBJ1-1; 8 bases are a match to TRBD1. CDR3 length: 14 amino acids. V shed 6 bases and J 4 bases; nucleotides not matched to a gene: 8. Germline V gene data show CDR1 as SGHRS and CDR2 as YFSETQ. CDR3 region: CASNPDRVATEAFF. The CDR3 DNA is TGCGCCAGCAACCCGGACAGGGTGGCCACTGAAGCTTTCTTT.

This clone was seen a few times. CDR3 nucleotide sequence: TGTGCCAGTCGCCGAAGGACGGGGGCCCTACAAGAGACCCAGTACTTC. Its protein product is CASRRRTGALQETQYF. The rearrangement joins TRBV19 to TRBJ2-5; D is possibly TRBD1 or TRBD2 (6 bases each). V lost 8 bases, J lost 2 bases, and 21 bases lay in between. CDR1 is LNHDA and CDR2 is SQIVND in the germline V gene (reference sequence). This CDR3 has 16 residues.

The chain couples TRBV6-5 to TRBJ2-3, with D unresolved. Trimming shortened V by 3 bases and J by 1 base, and 8 bases separated the two germline ends. The germline gives CDR1 MNHEY, CDR2 SVGAGI. The CDR3 is made up of 14 amino acids. The CDR3 here is CASSYTAGTDTQYF. The CDR3, as DNA: TGTGCCAGCAGTTATACGGCAGGCACAGATACGCAGTATTTT.

This clone has only a few counts. The chain is built from TRBV27 and TRBJ1-5; D remains unclear. Germline CDR1 is MNHEY and CDR2 is SMNVEV (reference sequence). The CDR3 covers 14 residues. Trimming cost V 5 bases and J 7 bases, with 15 bases left between them. This CDR3 reads CASSIRVTGQPQHF. The CDR3 DNA follows: TGTGCCAGCAGTATTCGGGTCACGGGACAGCCCCAGCATTTT.

The sample holds a few counts of this clone. The chain combines TRBV5-1 with TRBJ1-1; 8 bases align to TRBD1. Germline V gene sequence: CDR1 SGHRS, CDR2 YFSETQ. The CDR3 loop spans 15 amino acids. J lost 1 base, V lost 7 bases, and 9 bases had no gene match. Written as DNA, the CDR3 is TGCGCCAGCGAGGGGACAGGAAGTGGGAACACTGAAGCTTTCTTT. Amino acid sequence: CASEGTGSGNTEAFF.

This chain connects TRBV14 to TRBJ1-5; D might be TRBD1 (6 bases). V gave up 4 bases and J gave up 2 bases, with 12 bases separating them. CDR3 length equals 15 residues. From germline, CDR1 is SGHDN and CDR2 FVKESK. CDR3 region: CASSPRDMGNQPQHF. The CDR3 bases are TGTGCCAGCAGCCCCCGGGACATGGGCAATCAGCCCCAGCATTTT.

To note about this clone: At the DNA level, this CDR3 is encoded by other sequences in the same sample as well. This CDR3 is CASSFPGQGRDTQYF. CDR3 bases: TGCGCCAGCAGCTTCCCGGGACAGGGAAGGGATACGCAGTATTTT. The chain employs TRBV5-1 and TRBJ2-3; 9 bases fit TRBD1. V trimming: 2 bases; J trimming: 6 bases; junction bases outside the gene matches: 7. The CDR3 is made up of 15 amino acids. Germline-derived CDR1 and CDR2 are SGHRS and YFSETQ.

This clone was observed a few times. This rearrangement joins TRBV7-2 to TRBJ1-5, with 8 bases fitting TRBD1. Germline V CDR1 and CDR2: SGHTA, FQGNSA. This CDR3 is 16 amino acids long. V trimming: 5 bases; J trimming: 6 bases; junction bases outside the gene matches: 12. The CDR3 DNA sequence: TGTGCCAGCAGCACGACACTCAGGGGGCGGTTTCAGCCCCAGCATTTT. Residues: CASSTTLRGRFQPQHF.

This clone was counted only a few times. This chain connects TRBV10-3 to TRBJ2-6; D is perhaps TRBD1 (6 bases). The germline gives CDR1 ENHRY, CDR2 SYGVKD. The CDR3 has 14 amino acids. The germline V and J ends were trimmed by 9 bases and 3 bases, with 12 bases remaining between them. The CDR3 DNA reads as TGTGCCATTACTTCAGGGGATGGGGCCAACGTCCTGACTTTC. Its translation: CAITSGDGANVLTF.

The chain carries TRBV13 and TRBJ2-3; 7 positions match TRBD1. J gave up 1 base and V 5 bases, and 3 bases lay outside the gene matches. The CDR3 covers 14 residues. Looked up from germline, CDR1 is PRHDT and CDR2 is FYEKMQ (reference sequence). CDR3 amino acids: CASSPGQGTDTQYF. In DNA, the CDR3 is TGTGCCAGCAGCCCCGGACAGGGCACAGATACGCAGTATTTT.

In its sample, this clone was seen a few times. Sequence at one end of the junction differs from germline and may be a read error. V is TRBV5-8 and J is TRBJ1-5; no definite D call. In germline, CDR1 is SGHTS, CDR2 YDEGEE. This CDR3 comprises 13 residues. In DNA, the CDR3 is TGTGCCAGCAGCTTGTCTCGCGATCAGGCCCAGCATTTT. Its protein product is CASSLSRDQAQHF.

This clone occurred a few times. The gene calls are TRBV4-2 and TRBJ2-2; D gene ambiguous. Per the germline V gene, CDR1 is LGHNA and CDR2 is YNFKEQ. The CDR3 has 15 amino acids. V lost 4 bases, J lost 1 base, and 10 bases lay in between. The CDR3 nucleotides are TGTGCCAGCAGCCCCCTAAACAGGAACACCGGGGAGCTGTTTTTT. Translation: CASSPLNRNTGELFF.

The chain recombines TRBV10-3 with TRBJ2-7; TRBD1 aligns across 8 bases. Germline V gene sequence: CDR1 ENHRY, CDR2 SYGVKD. The CDR3 has 13 residues. The J segment lost 6 bases and the V segment lost 2 bases, leaving 3 bases of the junction unmatched. The CDR3 nucleotides are TGTGCCATCAGTGAGCCAGGGGGCGCCGAGCAGTACTTC. Protein sequence: CAISEPGGAEQYF.

This chain connects TRBV7-3 to TRBJ2-3; 12 bases are a match to TRBD2. There are 16 residues in the CDR3. Trimming took 2 bases from V and 4 from J; bases not matched to a gene: 4. The germline gives CDR1 SGHTA, CDR2 FQGTGA. The CDR3 nucleotides read TGTGCCAGCAGCTTATCGCTAGCGGGGGGGCCAGATACGCAGTATTTT. Its protein product is CASSLSLAGGPDTQYF. Together with reference TRBV7-3 and TRBJ2-3, the CDR3 gives the full variable domain: GAGVSQTPSNKVTEKGKYVELRCDPISGHTALYWYRQSLGQGPEFLIYFQGTGAADDSGLPNDRFFAVRPEGSVSTLKIQRTERGDSAVYLCASSLSLAGGPDTQYFGPGTRLTVL.

This clone was counted between two and nine times. The CDR3 DNA reads TGTGCCAGCAGCCCGGGGTCGGACGCGGGCTACACCTTC. As protein: CASSPGSDAGYTF. The genes are TRBV9 and TRBJ1-2; D not resolved. The CDR3 is 13 residues long. The germline CDR1 and CDR2 sequences are SGDLS and YYNGEE. Trimming took off 4 bases at V and 8 bases at J, with 15 bases between the two ends.